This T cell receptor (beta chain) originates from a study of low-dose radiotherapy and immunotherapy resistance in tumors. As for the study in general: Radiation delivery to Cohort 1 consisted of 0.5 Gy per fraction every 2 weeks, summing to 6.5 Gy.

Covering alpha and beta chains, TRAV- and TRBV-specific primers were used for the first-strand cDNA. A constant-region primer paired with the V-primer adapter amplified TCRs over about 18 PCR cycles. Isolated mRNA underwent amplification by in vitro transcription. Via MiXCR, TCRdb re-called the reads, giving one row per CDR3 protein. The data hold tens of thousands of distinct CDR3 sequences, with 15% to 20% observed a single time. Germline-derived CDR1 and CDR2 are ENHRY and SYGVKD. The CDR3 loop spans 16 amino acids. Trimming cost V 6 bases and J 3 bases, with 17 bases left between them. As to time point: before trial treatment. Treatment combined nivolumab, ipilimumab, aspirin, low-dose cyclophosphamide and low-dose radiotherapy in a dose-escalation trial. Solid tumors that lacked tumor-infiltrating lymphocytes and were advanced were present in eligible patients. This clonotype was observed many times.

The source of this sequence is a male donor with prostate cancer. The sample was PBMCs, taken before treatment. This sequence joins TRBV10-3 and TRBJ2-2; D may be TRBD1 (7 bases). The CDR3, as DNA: TGTGCCATCAGGGGGGCGGGACAGACATACACCGGGGAGCTGTTTTTT. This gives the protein CAIRGAGQTYTGELFF.